The T cell receptor beta chain described here comes from a study of beta chain features in type 1 diabetes. Reverse transcribing all isolated RNA meant expressed TCRB transcripts were sequenced. Clones were sequenced by immunoSEQ multiplex PCR, and TCRdb holds only the in-frame ones, with some missing. The repertoire holds approximately 120,000 clones, 30% to 40% seen once, with over 0.05% in the top ten. Germline-derived CDR1 and CDR2 are MNHEY and SMNVEV (reference sequence). The length of the CDR3 is 17 residues. Input material: stem cell memory CD4+ T cells from blood. The J gene is TRBJ2-5, the V gene TRBV27; the D gene is possibly TRBD1 (6 bases). The DNA end is a closer match to TRBJ2-7, so the J assignment may be wrong. The receptor comes from a young woman in good health. CDR3 region: CASSPNSGHWSSYEQYF. The CDR3 DNA reads TGTGCCAGCAGTCCAAATTCGGGACATTGGAGCTCCTACGAGCAGTACTTC.